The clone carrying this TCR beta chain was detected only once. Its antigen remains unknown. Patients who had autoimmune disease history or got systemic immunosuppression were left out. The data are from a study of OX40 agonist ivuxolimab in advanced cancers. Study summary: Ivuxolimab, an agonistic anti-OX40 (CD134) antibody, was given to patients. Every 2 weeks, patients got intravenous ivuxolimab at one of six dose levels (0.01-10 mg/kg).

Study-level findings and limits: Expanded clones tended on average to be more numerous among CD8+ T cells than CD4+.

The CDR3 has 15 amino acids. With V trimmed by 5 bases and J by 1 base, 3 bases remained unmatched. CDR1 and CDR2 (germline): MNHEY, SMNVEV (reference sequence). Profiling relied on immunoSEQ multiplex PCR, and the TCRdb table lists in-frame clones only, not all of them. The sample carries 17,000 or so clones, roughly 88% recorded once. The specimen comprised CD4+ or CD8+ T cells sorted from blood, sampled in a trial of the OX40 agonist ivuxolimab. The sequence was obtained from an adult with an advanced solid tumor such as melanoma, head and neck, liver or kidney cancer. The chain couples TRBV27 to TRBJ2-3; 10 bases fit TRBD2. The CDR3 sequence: CASSGLAGGTDTQYF. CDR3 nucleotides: TGTGCCAGCAGTGGCCTAGCGGGGGGCACAGATACGCAGTATTTT.